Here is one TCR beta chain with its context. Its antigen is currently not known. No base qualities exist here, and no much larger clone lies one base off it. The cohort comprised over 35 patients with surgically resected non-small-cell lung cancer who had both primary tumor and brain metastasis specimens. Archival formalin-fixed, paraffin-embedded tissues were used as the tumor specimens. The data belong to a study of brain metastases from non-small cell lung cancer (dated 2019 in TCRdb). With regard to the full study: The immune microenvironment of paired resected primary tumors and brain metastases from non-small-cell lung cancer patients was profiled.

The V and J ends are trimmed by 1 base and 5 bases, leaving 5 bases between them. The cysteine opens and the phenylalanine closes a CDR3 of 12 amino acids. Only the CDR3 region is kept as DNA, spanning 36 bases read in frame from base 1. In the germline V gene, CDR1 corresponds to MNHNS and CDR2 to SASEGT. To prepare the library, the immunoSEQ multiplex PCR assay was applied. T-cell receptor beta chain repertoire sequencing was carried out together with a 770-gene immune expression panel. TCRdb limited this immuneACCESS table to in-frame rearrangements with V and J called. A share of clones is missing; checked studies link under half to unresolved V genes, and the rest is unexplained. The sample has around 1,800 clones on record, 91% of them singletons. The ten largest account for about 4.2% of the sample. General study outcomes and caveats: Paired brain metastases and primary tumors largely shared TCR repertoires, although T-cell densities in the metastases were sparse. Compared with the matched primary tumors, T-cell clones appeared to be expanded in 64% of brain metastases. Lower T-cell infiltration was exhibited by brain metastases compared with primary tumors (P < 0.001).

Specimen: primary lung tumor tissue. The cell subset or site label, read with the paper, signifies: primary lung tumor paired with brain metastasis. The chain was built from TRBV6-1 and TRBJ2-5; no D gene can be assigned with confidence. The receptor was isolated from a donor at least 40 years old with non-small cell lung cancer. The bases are TGTGCCAGCAGTGAAGATAGGGAGACCCAGTACTTC. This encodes CASSEDRETQYF.